Sequencing of this T cell receptor (beta chain) was carried out in a study of T cell changes during pregnancy in multiple sclerosis. Germline trimming cut 5 bases from V and 0 bases from J; bases unmatched to any gene: 1. In germline, CDR1 is ENHRY, CDR2 SYGVKD. This CDR3 has 14 residues. Profiled with immunoSEQ multiplex PCR; TCRdb holds only in-frame clones, not every one. The sample carries approximately 70,000 clones, about 91% recorded once. Sequences were derived from peripheral blood, sampled in the first trimester of pregnancy. This chain links TRBV10-3 with TRBJ2-1; TRBD2 matches 7 bases. The source is a female donor with multiple sclerosis, enrolled in a pregnancy study. The CDR3 DNA follows: TGTGCCATCAGTAGCGGGATCTCCTACAATGAGCAGTTCTTC. Translating it yields CAISSGISYNEQFF.